Shown below are 25 T cell receptor beta chains from a single sample sequenced in a study of T cells after posttransplantation cyclophosphamide. Clones were read by immunoSEQ multiplex PCR, and TCRdb kept only the in-frame ones, dropping some. The repertoire holds about 31,000 clones, roughly nine tenths seen once, with around 0.1% in the top ten. The naive gate required viable CD3+CD4+ or CD3+CD8+ cells with CCR7+CD45RA+CD45RO-CD95-CD27+CD28+ phenotype. The sample taken for sequencing was naive CD4+ T cells sorted from blood. The receptors originated from a man aged 25 to 40 in good health and a related stem cell transplant donor.

The genes are TRBV5-1 and TRBJ1-2; a possible D gene is TRBD1 (6 bases). This CDR3 is built from 12 residues. V was pared by 0 bases and J by 7 bases, with 7 bases between. The V gene's germline CDR1 is SGHRS and CDR2 YFSETQ. For the CDR3, the DNA is TGCGCCAGCAGCTTGGAGGGGGTTGGCTACACCTTC. Residues: CASSLEGVGYTF.

The chain has TRBV7-2 and TRBJ2-2, with TRBD2 matching 8 bases. CDR3 length equals 16 residues. CDR1 is SGHTA and CDR2 is FQGNSA in the germline V gene. Trimming took 1 base from V and 2 from J; bases not matched to a gene: 3. In DNA, the CDR3 is TGTGCCAGCAGCTTAGGGACTAGCAGAAACACCGGGGAGCTGTTTTTT. Translated, it gives CASSLGTSRNTGELFF.

V is TRBV5-4 and J is TRBJ2-7; 12 positions agree with TRBD2. From germline, CDR1 is SGHNT and CDR2 YYREEE (reference sequence). The CDR3 is 12 amino acids. Unmatched junction bases numbered 5, after V lost 3 bases and J lost 13 bases. The chain's CDR3 is CASSWTSGDLYF. In nucleotides, the CDR3 is TGTGCCAGCAGCTGGACTAGCGGGGACTTATACTTC.

The CDR3 nucleotides are TGTGCCAGCAGCTCGTCCCAGGTACACTCTGGAAACACCATATATTTT. It translates to CASSSSQVHSGNTIYF. This chain connects TRBV7-6 to TRBJ1-3, with D unclear. The V end was cut by 4 bases, the J end by 0 bases, with 13 bases between. CDR3 length: 16 residues. CDR1 and CDR2 from the germline V gene are SGHVS and FNYEAQ.

This chain links TRBV19 with TRBJ1-1, with a tentative D call TRBD1 (6 bases). The germline V gene has CDR1 LNHDA and CDR2 SQIVND (reference sequence). There are 16 residues in the CDR3. V was clipped by 5 bases and J by 1 base, with 17 bases between them. The CDR3 here is CASSSYGLGANTEAFF. The CDR3 nucleotides are TGTGCCAGTAGTTCCTACGGTTTGGGGGCGAACACTGAAGCTTTCTTT. Full variable domain (outside the CDR3, taken from reference TRBV19 and TRBJ1-1): DGGITQSPKYLFRKEGQNVTLSCEQNLNHDAMYWYRQDPGQGLRLIYYSQIVNDFQKGDIAEGYSVSREKKESFPLTVTSAQKNPTAFYLCASSSYGLGANTEAFFGQGTRLTVV.

The genes are TRBV7-2 and TRBJ2-7; D is unclear. The CDR3 length is 14 residues. Germline V gene sequence: CDR1 SGHTA, CDR2 FQGNSA. Trimming pared 1 base from V and 2 bases from J, leaving 9 bases between. CDR3 coding DNA: TGTGCCAGCAGCTTAGTAGCCAGCACCTACGAGCAGTACTTC. Its protein is CASSLVASTYEQYF.

The CDR3 DNA is TGTGCCACCAGCTCCCTAGCGGGGGGGAGGACCGGGGAGCTGTTTTTT. This gives the protein CATSSLAGGRTGELFF. The chain couples TRBV15 to TRBJ2-2; 12 bases line up with TRBD2. The CDR3 runs 16 residues. Germline V gene lookup returns CDR1 LNHNV and CDR2 YYDKDF (reference sequence). V shed 5 bases and J 5 bases; nucleotides not matched to a gene: 6.

The chain has TRBV5-4 and TRBJ1-1; D gene ambiguous. Germline V lookup: CDR1 SGHNT, CDR2 YYREEE (reference sequence). V lost 1 base, J lost 4 bases, and 20 bases lay in between. The CDR3 covers 17 residues. Here the CDR3 DNA reads TGTGCCAGCAGCTTGAAAGCGGGCACGGATCGGGGCACTGAAGCTTTCTTT. It specifies CASSLKAGTDRGTEAFF. The variable domain in full, completed from reference TRBV5-4 and TRBJ1-1, reads ETGVTQSPTHLIKTRGQQVTLRCSSQSGHNTVSWYQQALGQGPQFIFQYYREEENGRGNFPPRFSGLQFPNYSSELNVNALELDDSALYLCASSLKAGTDRGTEAFFGQGTRLTVV.

A single count supports this clone. The gene calls are TRBV4-3 and TRBJ2-6; tentatively, D is TRBD2 (6 bases). Trimming removed 4 bases at V and 1 base at J, with 17 bases between. CDR1 is LGHNA and CDR2 is YSLEER in the germline V gene. The CDR3 has 18 amino acids. The DNA of the CDR3 is TGCGCCAGCAGCCCCCAGACCGGGAGAGGATCTGGGGCCAACGTCCTGACTTTC. Translation: CASSPQTGRGSGANVLTF.

The genes are TRBV9 and TRBJ1-1, with D uncertain. The germline CDR1 and CDR2 sequences are SGDLS and YYNGEE. V was clipped by 2 bases and J by 1 base, with 6 bases between them. The CDR3 loop spans 13 amino acids. CDR3 in amino acids: CASSVGANTEAFF. The CDR3 coding sequence is TGTGCCAGCAGCGTTGGAGCGAACACTGAAGCTTTCTTT.

The sample holds one count of this clone. The rearrangement uses TRBV5-6 and TRBJ1-6; D call uncertain. Germline CDR1 and CDR2: SGHDT and YYEEEE. V was pared by 1 base and J by 6 bases, with 8 bases between. CDR3 length: 14 residues. The CDR3 bases are TGTGCCAGCAGCTTGCGCGGGAGTAATTCACCCCTCCACTTT. The encoded protein is CASSLRGSNSPLHF. The entire variable domain, with the rest obtained from reference TRBV5-6 and TRBJ1-6, is as follows: DAGVTQSPTHLIKTRGQQVTLRCSPKSGHDTVSWYQQALGQGPQFIFQYYEEEERQRGNFPDRFSGHQFPNYSSELNVNALLLGDSALYLCASSLRGSNSPLHFGNGTRLTVT.

The chain uses TRBV11-1 and TRBJ1-2; maybe TRBD1 (6 bases). The V end was cut by 5 bases, the J end by 6 bases, with 16 bases between. This CDR3 spans 14 amino acids. Germline CDR1 reads SGHAT; CDR2 reads FQDESV (reference sequence). CDR3 amino acids: CASSEGLQGHGYTF. CDR3 nucleotide sequence: TGTGCCAGCAGCGAGGGATTACAGGGCCATGGCTACACCTTC.

The V call is TRBV5-4, the J call TRBJ2-3; 7 bases align to TRBD1. The junction had 13 bases not matched to a gene; V was cut back by 4 bases and J by 2 bases. The CDR3 contains 17 residues. CDR1 and CDR2 from the germline V gene are SGHNT and YYREEE (reference sequence). In DNA form, the CDR3 reads TGTGCCAGCAGCCAAACACCAAGACAGGGAACCACAGATACGCAGTATTTT. Translating it yields CASSQTPRQGTTDTQYF.

The chain combines TRBV9 with TRBJ1-6; TRBD1 matches at 11 bases. Germline CDR1 reads SGDLS; CDR2 reads YYNGEE. CDR3 size: 17 residues. The trim removed 0 bases at V and 9 bases at J, leaving 8 bases unmatched. The CDR3 nucleotides read TGTGCCAGCAGCGTAGAGGGGGGGACAGGGGGTAGTTCACCCCTCCACTTT. This codes for CASSVEGGTGGSSPLHF.

The genes are TRBV7-3 and TRBJ2-1, with 9 bases lining up with TRBD2. The CDR3 runs 16 residues. CDR1 SGHTA and CDR2 FQGTGA come from the germline V gene. Trimming removed 3 bases from V and 5 bases from J; junction bases left unmatched: 8. The CDR3, as DNA: TGTGCCAGCAGCTTGGGGCTTAGCGGGGGACACAATGAGCAGTTCTTC. It is translated as CASSLGLSGGHNEQFF. Drawing the rest from reference TRBV7-3 and TRBJ2-1, the complete variable domain is GAGVSQTPSNKVTEKGKYVELRCDPISGHTALYWYRQSLGQGPEFLIYFQGTGAADDSGLPNDRFFAVRPEGSVSTLKIQRTERGDSAVYLCASSLGLSGGHNEQFFGPGTRLTVL.

The V gene is TRBV19, the J gene TRBJ1-5, with unresolved D. The V gene's germline CDR1 is LNHDA and CDR2 SQIVND (reference sequence). Trimming removed 4 bases at V and 4 bases at J, with 14 bases between. CDR3 length: 15 amino acids. DNA for the CDR3: TGTGCCAGTAGTAGAACAGCGGGCCTTAATCAGCCCCAGCATTTT. Protein sequence: CASSRTAGLNQPQHF.

The rearrangement joins TRBV11-2 to TRBJ1-3; 9 bases agree with TRBD1. The CDR3 sequence is 16 residues long. Germline V lookup: CDR1 SGHAT, CDR2 FQNNGV. V was pared by 2 bases and J by 8 bases, with 10 bases of the junction left unmatched. For the CDR3, the DNA is TGTGCCAGCAGCTTATTGGGGACAGGGAAAGAACACACCATATATTTT. It encodes CASSLLGTGKEHTIYF.

The chain is built from TRBV4-1 and TRBJ1-5; no reliable D call. The CDR3 loop spans 15 amino acids. V shed 7 bases and J shed 7 bases, with 20 bases lying between them. The V gene's germline CDR1 is MGHRA and CDR2 YSYEKL. CDR3 residues: CASTPAEVSSQPQHF. The DNA for the CDR3 is TGCGCCAGCACTCCGGCAGAGGTCTCGAGCCAGCCCCAGCATTTT.

V usage is TRBV7-8 and J usage is TRBJ1-6, with D uncertain. The V end lost 1 base, the J end lost 10 bases, and 14 bases lay between the germline ends. The germline CDR1 and CDR2 sequences are SGHVS and FQNEAQ. The CDR3 runs 15 residues. CDR3 sequence reads: CASSLVPGAESPLHF. The CDR3, as DNA: TGTGCCAGCAGCTTAGTCCCCGGTGCTGAATCACCCCTCCACTTT.

This clone was seen a few times. The rearrangement joins TRBV10-3 to TRBJ2-7; D unclear. V lost 4 bases and J lost 2, with 9 bases in between. Germline-derived CDR1 and CDR2 are ENHRY and SYGVKD. This CDR3 contains 13 residues. The CDR3 coding sequence is TGTGCCATCAGTGGAGACGGAGCCTACGAGCAGTACTTC. It translates to CAISGDGAYEQYF.

The chain couples TRBV5-1 to TRBJ1-4; D unresolved. Between the trimmed V and J ends, which lost 4 bases and 8 bases, there was a span of 18 bases. Germline loops: CDR1 SGHRS, CDR2 YFSETQ. The length of the CDR3 is 15 residues. DNA of the CDR3: TGCGCCAGCAGCCGGGGAGGGCAGGTAGAGGAAAAACTGTTTTTT. This codes for CASSRGGQVEEKLFF.

The rearrangement links TRBV7-2 to TRBJ2-7; D is possibly TRBD1 (6 bases). Per germline, CDR1 SGHTA and CDR2 FQGNSA. The CDR3 contains 15 residues. Trimming stripped 5 bases from V and 7 bases from J, with 21 bases between. The CDR3 DNA reads TGTGCCAGCAGCAGGGACATTCGGGCCCCGGGTGAGCAGTACTTC. Translation gives CASSRDIRAPGEQYF.

This chain links TRBV6-1 with TRBJ1-2; maybe TRBD1 (5 bases). The V end lost 1 base, the J end lost 8 bases, and 14 bases lay between the germline ends. CDR3 size: 14 residues. Germline CDR1 MNHNS, CDR2 SASEGT. The CDR3 loop is CASSEVWGVLGYTF. The CDR3 DNA reads as TGTGCCAGCAGTGAAGTCTGGGGGGTTTTAGGCTACACCTTC.

The chain has TRBV19 and TRBJ2-6, with a possible D match to TRBD2 (5 bases). The CDR3 totals 16 residues. V was cut by 10 bases and J by 0 bases, with 16 bases left in between. The germline CDR1 and CDR2 sequences are LNHDA and SQIVND (reference sequence). The CDR3 coding sequence is TGTGCCATCGGACGGAAAGACTACTCTGGGGCCAACGTCCTGACTTTC. It codes for CAIGRKDYSGANVLTF.

This sequence joins TRBV25-1 and TRBJ2-3, with 9 bases matching TRBD1. CDR1 MGHDK and CDR2 SYGVNS come from the germline V gene. This CDR3 is built from 15 residues. V lost 5 bases and J lost 1; bases outside the gene matches: 4. CDR3 loop: CASSPRTGGTDTQYF. DNA of the CDR3: TGTGCCAGCAGTCCCAGGACAGGGGGCACAGATACGCAGTATTTT. The full variable domain, its missing parts supplied by reference TRBV25-1 and TRBJ2-3, is EADIYQTPRYLVIGTGKKITLECSQTMGHDKMYWYQQDPGMELHLIHYSYGVNSTEKGDLSSESTVSRIRTEHFPLTLESARPSHTSQYLCASSPRTGGTDTQYFGPGTRLTVL.